This T cell receptor (beta chain) was profiled in a study of tumor and adjacent non-tumor tissue in lung cancer. RNA was extracted from bulk tissue without any cell sorting. More than 3 cm separated this lung sample from the edge of the tumor. The CDR3 runs to 14 residues. The J segment lost 7 bases and the V segment lost 6 bases, leaving 9 bases of the junction unmatched. TCRbeta libraries were built with three rounds of nested PCR, modified from ARM-PCR. TCRdb reanalysed the multiplex PCR reads using MiXCR and keeps one entry per CDR3 protein. Of 60,000 to 100,000 distinct CDR3 sequences in the sample, over 65% were seen once.

This TCR derives from a man aged 70-80 years with non-small cell lung cancer. V gene TRBV12-3 or TRBV12-4 combines with J gene TRBJ1-5, with 7 bases fitting TRBD1. Sequenced input: distant non-tumor lung tissue. The CDR3 region is CASSHGIGGQPQHF. CDR3 in DNA: TGTGCCAGCAGCCACGGGATAGGGGGCCAGCCCCAGCATTTT.